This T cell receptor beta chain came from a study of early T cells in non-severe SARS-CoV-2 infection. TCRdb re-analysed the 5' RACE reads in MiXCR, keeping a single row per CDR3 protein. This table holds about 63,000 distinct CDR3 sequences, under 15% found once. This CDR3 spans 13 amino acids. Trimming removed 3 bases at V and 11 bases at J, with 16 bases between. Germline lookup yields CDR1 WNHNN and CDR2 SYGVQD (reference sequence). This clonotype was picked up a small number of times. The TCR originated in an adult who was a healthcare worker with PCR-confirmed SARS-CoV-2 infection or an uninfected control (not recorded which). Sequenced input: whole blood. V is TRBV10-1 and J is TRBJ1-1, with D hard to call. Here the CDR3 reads CASSDTRTAGAFF. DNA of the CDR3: TGCGCCAGCAGTGACACTAGGACGGCTGGGGCTTTCTTT.